This TCR beta chain was documented in a study of shared T cell receptors in the human thymus. This clone has a single count. V was pared by 0 bases and J by 5 bases, with 17 bases of the junction left unmatched. Germline assignment: CDR1 SGHDT and CDR2 YYEEEE. This CDR3 comprises 18 residues. Some clones are missing from TCRdb's copy, which holds only in-frame ones; the method was immunoSEQ multiplex PCR. This table has 450,000 to 650,000 clones, 78% appearing once. The same sample was also studied in work on human thymus T cells. This second study says: Thymic as well as blood repertoires seemed to favor certain V and J genes unevenly.

Sample: thymocytes. This clonotype was obtained from a boy less than two years old with a congenital heart defect. The chain employs TRBV5-6 and TRBJ2-7; 7 nucleotides match TRBD2. This chain's CDR3 is CASSLGVAREAGAHEQYF. CDR3 in DNA: TGTGCCAGCAGCTTGGGGGTGGCCCGGGAGGCGGGAGCCCACGAGCAGTACTTC.